These T cell receptor beta chains were read from a single sample in a study of molecular identifiers for immune sequencing clone quantification. TCRdb analysed the PCR reads with MiXCR anew, one entry per CDR3 protein. The sample holds 80,000 to 130,000 distinct CDR3 sequences, around 33% seen once. Input material: naive CD8+ T cells from blood, with Jurkat cell RNA spiked in. These receptors originate from a human donor in good health. Some libraries in this study had Jurkat cell RNA spiked in. Each CDR3 is given with its conserved first and last residue. A D gene is named only where the DNA matches it firmly. Some rows mark clone size as missing; the rest say once, few, many or name a class of expanded clone.

CDR3nt: TGTGCCAGCAGCTCCGGACTAGCGGGGGGGAGGTCCGAGCAGTACTTC
CDR3aa: CASSSGLAGGRSEQYF
j_gene: TRBJ2-7
v_gene: TRBV7-6
abundance: few
d_gene: TRBD2

CDR3nt: TGTGCCACCGGGGTAGCAACTAATGAAAAACTGTTTTTT
CDR3aa: CATGVATNEKLFF
j_gene: TRBJ1-4
v_gene: TRBV19
abundance: .
d_gene: .

CDR3nt: TGCGCCAGCAGTGATCGGACAGGGCCTTACGAGCAGTACTTC
CDR3aa: CASSDRTGPYEQYF
j_gene: TRBJ2-7
v_gene: TRBV10-1
abundance: .
d_gene: TRBD1

CDR3nt: TGTGCCAGCAGTGATTGGACAGACAAAAATGAGCAGTTCTTC
CDR3aa: CASSDWTDKNEQFF
j_gene: TRBJ2-1
v_gene: TRBV2
abundance: .
d_gene: .

CDR3nt: TGTGCCAGTAGCGGGAGTTATCGACATGAGCAGTTCTTC
CDR3aa: CASSGSYRHEQFF
j_gene: TRBJ2-1
v_gene: TRBV19
abundance: few
d_gene: .

CDR3nt: TGTGCCAGCAGCGAAGGGACTAGCGTCACCCGGACAAATACGCAGTATTTT
CDR3aa: CASSEGTSVTRTNTQYF
j_gene: TRBJ2-3
v_gene: TRBV9
abundance: .
d_gene: TRBD2

CDR3nt: TGCGCCAGCAGCCGCTCGAGCGGAGTCTCTGCAGCATTCTTT
CDR3aa: CASSRSSGVSAAFF
j_gene: TRBJ1-1
v_gene: TRBV4-3
abundance: .
d_gene: .

CDR3nt: TGTGCCAGCAGTTACTCGGGAACTAGTTCGGCGTACTTC
CDR3aa: CASSYSGTSSAYF
j_gene: TRBJ2-7
v_gene: TRBV6-2/TRBV6-3
abundance: .
d_gene: .

CDR3nt: TGTGCCAGCAGTCCGGGGTGGGGGGAGGTCCACGAGCAGTACTTC
CDR3aa: CASSPGWGEVHEQYF
j_gene: TRBJ2-7
v_gene: TRBV28
abundance: many
d_gene: .

CDR3nt: TGTGCCACCAGCAGAGAAGGTGGGGGCCCCTACGAGCAGTACTTC
CDR3aa: CATSREGGGPYEQYF
j_gene: TRBJ2-7
v_gene: TRBV15
abundance: .
d_gene: .

CDR3nt: TGTGCCAGCAGAAATCCTGGCCTAGCGGCTGAGCAGTTCTTC
CDR3aa: CASRNPGLAAEQFF
j_gene: TRBJ2-1
v_gene: TRBV6-6
abundance: few
d_gene: TRBD2

CDR3nt: TGCGCCAGCAGCCAAGAGGACAGGGAGGAAGATGAGCAGTTCTTC
CDR3aa: CASSQEDREEDEQFF
j_gene: TRBJ2-1
v_gene: TRBV4-3
abundance: few
d_gene: TRBD1

CDR3nt: TGCAGCGTTGTAGCCCACACCGGGGAGCTGTTTTTT
CDR3aa: CSVVAHTGELFF
j_gene: TRBJ2-2
v_gene: TRBV29-1
abundance: few
d_gene: .

CDR3nt: TGTGCCAGCAGCCCAAGCCGGTTGGGCGGGAGGCTATACGAGCAGTACTTC
CDR3aa: CASSPSRLGGRLYEQYF
j_gene: TRBJ2-7
v_gene: TRBV7-9
abundance: many
d_gene: TRBD2

CDR3nt: TGTGCCAGTAGTATAGTGGGATTACCCGGGGAGCTGTTTTTT
CDR3aa: CASSIVGLPGELFF
j_gene: TRBJ2-2
v_gene: TRBV19
abundance: many
d_gene: .

CDR3nt: TGCGCCAGCAGCCCAGCGGGACTAGGCTACGAGCAGTACTTC
CDR3aa: CASSPAGLGYEQYF
j_gene: TRBJ2-7
v_gene: TRBV4-3
abundance: few
d_gene: TRBD2

CDR3nt: TGTGCCAGCAGCTTAGGGGGTTACAGCTCCTACAATGAGCAGTTCTTC
CDR3aa: CASSLGGYSSYNEQFF
j_gene: TRBJ2-1
v_gene: TRBV11-2
abundance: many
d_gene: .

CDR3nt: TGTGCCAGCAGTTTAACAGGCGAGACCCACAATGAGCAGTTCTTC
CDR3aa: CASSLTGETHNEQFF
j_gene: TRBJ2-1
v_gene: TRBV12-3/TRBV12-4
abundance: .
d_gene: .

CDR3nt: TGTGCCAGCAGCTTATTTATGAACACTGAAGCTTTCTTT
CDR3aa: CASSLFMNTEAFF
j_gene: TRBJ1-1
v_gene: TRBV7-9
abundance: .
d_gene: .

CDR3nt: TGCGCCAGCAGTGCGGACGCTAACTACGAGCAGTACTTC
CDR3aa: CASSADANYEQYF
j_gene: TRBJ2-7
v_gene: TRBV10-1
abundance: few
d_gene: .

CDR3nt: TGTGCCAGCAGCCTGGGGACAGGGGGATCCAAAAACATTCAGTACTTC
CDR3aa: CASSLGTGGSKNIQYF
j_gene: TRBJ2-4
v_gene: TRBV7-8
abundance: .
d_gene: TRBD1

CDR3nt: TGTGCCAGCAGCTCTGGACCACAAGAGACCCAGTACTTC
CDR3aa: CASSSGPQETQYF
j_gene: TRBJ2-5
v_gene: TRBV11-2
abundance: many
d_gene: .

CDR3nt: TGTGCCAGCAGCTCTCAGGGCGGCGAGCAGTACTTC
CDR3aa: CASSSQGGEQYF
j_gene: TRBJ2-7
v_gene: TRBV5-6
abundance: many
d_gene: .

CDR3nt: TGTGCCAGCGGCGGAGGCTACGAGCGGTACTTC
CDR3aa: CASGGGYERYF
j_gene: TRBJ2-7
v_gene: TRBV3-1
abundance: .
d_gene: .

CDR3nt: TGTGCCAGCAGCGCAGAAGGGTCAAGCACAGATACGCAGTATTTT
CDR3aa: CASSAEGSSTDTQYF
j_gene: TRBJ2-3
v_gene: TRBV9
abundance: few
d_gene: .

CDR3nt: TGTGCCAGCAGCTTCCCGGACGTCTACGGGACCCAGGACTACAATGAGCAGTTCTTC
CDR3aa: CASSFPDVYGTQDYNEQFF
j_gene: TRBJ2-1
v_gene: TRBV11-2
abundance: .
d_gene: .

CDR3nt: TGTGCCAGCAGCGGCCGGGACAGGGGCGGTCAGCCCCAGCATTTT
CDR3aa: CASSGRDRGGQPQHF
j_gene: TRBJ1-5
v_gene: TRBV13
abundance: few
d_gene: TRBD1

CDR3nt: TGTGCCAGCAGCTTAACTGCGAATGAGCAGTTCTTC
CDR3aa: CASSLTANEQFF
j_gene: TRBJ2-1
v_gene: TRBV7-9
abundance: .
d_gene: .

CDR3nt: TGCAGCGTTGAGGAGGCGAGCACCGGGGAGCTGTTTTTT
CDR3aa: CSVEEASTGELFF
j_gene: TRBJ2-2
v_gene: TRBV29-1
abundance: .
d_gene: .

CDR3nt: TGCGCCAGCAGCCAAGGTCCGTCCGGGACAGACAACGAGCAGTACTTC
CDR3aa: CASSQGPSGTDNEQYF
j_gene: TRBJ2-7
v_gene: TRBV4-3
abundance: .
d_gene: TRBD1

CDR3nt: TGTGCCAGCAGCCAGGGACTAGCGGGAGCATCCGAGCAGTACTTC
CDR3aa: CASSQGLAGASEQYF
j_gene: TRBJ2-7
v_gene: TRBV7-6
abundance: few
d_gene: TRBD2

CDR3nt: TGTGCCAGCAGAAAACAGGGGAGCTCCTATGGCTACACCTTC
CDR3aa: CASRKQGSSYGYTF
j_gene: TRBJ1-2
v_gene: TRBV12-3/TRBV12-4
abundance: .
d_gene: TRBD1

CDR3nt: TGTGCCAGCAGCGTGCAGTTAAATCAAGAGACCCAGTACTTC
CDR3aa: CASSVQLNQETQYF
j_gene: TRBJ2-5
v_gene: TRBV5-8
abundance: few
d_gene: .

CDR3nt: TGTGCCAGCAGTTCCCATCGGCGGCCTAGCACAGATACGCAGTATTTT
CDR3aa: CASSSHRRPSTDTQYF
j_gene: TRBJ2-3
v_gene: TRBV28
abundance: once
d_gene: .

CDR3nt: TGCGCCAGCAGTGAGTACGGGACAGGGGGCGGCTACGAGCAGTACTTC
CDR3aa: CASSEYGTGGGYEQYF
j_gene: TRBJ2-7
v_gene: TRBV10-1
abundance: few
d_gene: TRBD1

CDR3nt: TGTGCCAGCAGGCGGACAGGGGATGTTTCACCCCTCCACTTT
CDR3aa: CASRRTGDVSPLHF
j_gene: TRBJ1-6
v_gene: TRBV4-2
abundance: .
d_gene: TRBD1

CDR3nt: TGCAGTGCTAGAAAGAGGGGTCGGGAGCAGTACTTC
CDR3aa: CSARKRGREQYF
j_gene: TRBJ2-7
v_gene: TRBV20-1
abundance: many
d_gene: .

CDR3nt: TGTGCCAGCAGTCCTACCCTAGCGGGCAGCACAGATACGCAGTATTTT
CDR3aa: CASSPTLAGSTDTQYF
j_gene: TRBJ2-3
v_gene: TRBV6-5
abundance: .
d_gene: TRBD2

CDR3nt: TGTGCCAGCAGCTGGATTGAGGGGAGCTCCTACAATGAGCAGTTCTTC
CDR3aa: CASSWIEGSSYNEQFF
j_gene: TRBJ2-1
v_gene: TRBV7-8
abundance: few
d_gene: .

CDR3nt: TGTGCCAGCAGACGCATATCCTCCGGGACAGGTGGCAATCAGCCCCAGCATTTT
CDR3aa: CASRRISSGTGGNQPQHF
j_gene: TRBJ1-5
v_gene: TRBV6-1
abundance: .
d_gene: TRBD1

CDR3nt: TGTGCCAGCAGTTTACTACAGAATAATTCACCCCTCCACTTT
CDR3aa: CASSLLQNNSPLHF
j_gene: TRBJ1-6
v_gene: TRBV27
abundance: .
d_gene: .

CDR3nt: TGCGCCAGCACCCCGTCCCCCGCTTCCGGAAAACTGTCTTTT
CDR3aa: CASTPSPASGKLSF
j_gene: TRBJ1-4
v_gene: TRBV4-3
abundance: .
d_gene: .

CDR3nt: TGTGCCAGCAGCTTAAAGTTCCTAGCGGGAGTTAGCGGGGAGCTGTTTTTT
CDR3aa: CASSLKFLAGVSGELFF
j_gene: TRBJ2-2
v_gene: TRBV7-2
abundance: many
d_gene: TRBD2

CDR3nt: TGTGCCAGCAGTCACTTCCGACAGGGAGTCTACGAGCAGTACTTC
CDR3aa: CASSHFRQGVYEQYF
j_gene: TRBJ2-7
v_gene: TRBV28
abundance: many
d_gene: TRBD1

CDR3nt: TGTGCCAGCAGCTTCGGCGGGATCACAGATACGCAGTATTTT
CDR3aa: CASSFGGITDTQYF
j_gene: TRBJ2-3
v_gene: TRBV7-7
abundance: few
d_gene: .

CDR3nt: TGTGCCAGTAGTATCGACTTGACAGGGAGCTACGAGCAGTACTTC
CDR3aa: CASSIDLTGSYEQYF
j_gene: TRBJ2-7
v_gene: TRBV19
abundance: .
d_gene: TRBD1

CDR3nt: TGTGCCAGCAGTTTAGGCCCCTTGACAGGGAGGCGGCCAGATACGCAGTATTTT
CDR3aa: CASSLGPLTGRRPDTQYF
j_gene: TRBJ2-3
v_gene: TRBV12-3/TRBV12-4
abundance: .
d_gene: .

CDR3nt: TGTGCCAGCAATGCGGAATGGGATAACATTCAGTACTTC
CDR3aa: CASNAEWDNIQYF
j_gene: TRBJ2-4
v_gene: TRBV6-2/TRBV6-3
abundance: .
d_gene: .

CDR3nt: TGTGCCAGCAGCCTAACAGGGGGCTTCGTAGATACGCAGTGTTTT
CDR3aa: CASSLTGGFVDTQCF
j_gene: TRBJ2-3
v_gene: TRBV9
abundance: .
d_gene: TRBD1

CDR3nt: TGTGCCAGCAGCCTCGGGGCATCAACTAATGAAAAACTGTTTTTT
CDR3aa: CASSLGASTNEKLFF
j_gene: TRBJ1-4
v_gene: TRBV11-2
abundance: few
d_gene: .

CDR3nt: TGTGCCAGCAGTCCCGAGGGGGACGGCAATCAGCCCCAGCATTTT
CDR3aa: CASSPEGDGNQPQHF
j_gene: TRBJ1-5
v_gene: TRBV28
abundance: .
d_gene: .

CDR3nt: TGTGCCAGCAGCTTAGTCGGGGGGCTGCGGGGGGAGCAGTACTTC
CDR3aa: CASSLVGGLRGEQYF
j_gene: TRBJ2-7
v_gene: TRBV7-9
abundance: .
d_gene: .

CDR3nt: TGTGCCAGCAGCTATGGGGGAAATGAGCAGTACTTC
CDR3aa: CASSYGGNEQYF
j_gene: TRBJ2-7
v_gene: TRBV7-2
abundance: .
d_gene: .